This T cell receptor (beta chain) is drawn from a study of regulatory T cells in long-lasting Graves disease. Noted time point: newly diagnosed GD, antithyroid drugs for less than 3 months. From RNA extracted from PBMCs, the TCR library was made. Note on this clonotype: This may be a read error: a much more frequent sequence differs by one nucleotide. The CDR3 does not end in the conserved phenylalanine or tryptophan, so this is likely a read error.

Libraries of TCR beta came from iRepertoire HTBI primers plus Arm-PCR of CDR3 regions. TCRdb used MiXCR to reprocess the multiplex PCR reads, holding one entry per CDR3 protein. The sample carries roughly 250,000 distinct CDR3 sequences, about 18% recorded once. The same specimen was also included in a second study, on T cells in Graves' hyperthyroidism and ophthalmopathy. Per that study: Newly diagnosed hyperthyroidism, duration under 2 months, in patients aged 18 to 65. Ophthalmopathy, as predicted by the model, came a median around 6.7 months after the prediction.

The material sequenced was peripheral blood mononuclear cells (PBMCs), taken at new diagnosis, from a patient treated with antithyroid drugs. The TCR originated in a woman aged 25 to 39 with Graves disease.

DNA for the CDR3: TGTGCCAGCAGCGTAGAGGGTGGCTCCTATAATTCACCCCTCCACTTA. This sequence encodes CASSVEGGSYNSPLHL. J is TRBJ1-6 and V is TRBV9; D not certain. Between the trimmed V and J ends, which lost 0 bases and 0 bases, there was a span of 7 bases. The CDR3 runs 16 residues. Germline V lookup: CDR1 SGDLS, CDR2 YYNGEE.